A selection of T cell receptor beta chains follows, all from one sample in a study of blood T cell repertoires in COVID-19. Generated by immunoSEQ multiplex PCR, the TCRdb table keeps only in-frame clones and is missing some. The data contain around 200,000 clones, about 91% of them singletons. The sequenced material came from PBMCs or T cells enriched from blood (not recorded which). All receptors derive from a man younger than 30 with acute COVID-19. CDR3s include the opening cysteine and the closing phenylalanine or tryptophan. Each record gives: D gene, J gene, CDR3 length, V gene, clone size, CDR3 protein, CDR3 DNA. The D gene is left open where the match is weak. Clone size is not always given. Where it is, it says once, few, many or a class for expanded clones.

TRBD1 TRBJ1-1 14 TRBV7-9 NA CASSLARGQAEAFF TGTGCCAGCAGCTTAGCGCGCGGACAGGCTGAAGCTTTCTTT
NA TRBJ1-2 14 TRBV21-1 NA CARSEEEANYGYTF TGTGCCCGATCAGAAGAAGAAGCTAACTATGGCTACACCTTC
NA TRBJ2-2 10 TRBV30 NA CAWRSGELFF TGTGCCTGGAGGTCGGGGGAGCTGTTTTTT
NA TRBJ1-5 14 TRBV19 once CASSMQGSNQPQHF TGTGCCAGTAGTATGCAGGGTAGCAATCAGCCCCAGCATTTT
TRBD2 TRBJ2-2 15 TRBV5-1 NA CASSLASGTSGELFF TGCGCCAGCAGCTTGGCTAGCGGAACCAGCGGGGAGCTGTTTTTT
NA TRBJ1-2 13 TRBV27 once CASSYNRDTPYTF TGTGCCAGCAGTTACAATCGGGACACGCCTTACACCTTC
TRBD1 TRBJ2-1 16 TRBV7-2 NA CASSLSVGTGQNEQFF TGTGCCAGCAGCTTATCCGTCGGGACAGGGCAGAATGAGCAGTTCTTC
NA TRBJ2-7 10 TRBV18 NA CASSLYEQYF TGTGCCAGCTCCCTCTACGAGCAGTACTTC
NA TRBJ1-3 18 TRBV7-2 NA CASSLVAQHAGSGNTIYF TGTGCCAGCAGCTTAGTAGCTCAGCACGCAGGGTCAGGAAACACCATATATTTT
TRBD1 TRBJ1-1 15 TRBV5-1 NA CASSRIGGALTEAFF TGCGCCAGCAGCCGGATAGGGGGCGCGTTGACTGAAGCTTTCTTT
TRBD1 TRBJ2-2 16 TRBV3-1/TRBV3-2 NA CASSLTGGSNTGELFF TGTGCCAGCAGCCTCACAGGGGGCTCGAACACCGGGGAGCTGTTTTTT
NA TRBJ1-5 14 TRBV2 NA CASKETRSNQPQHF TGTGCCAGCAAAGAGACACGTTCAAATCAGCCCCAGCATTTT
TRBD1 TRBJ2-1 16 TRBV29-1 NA CSVEVYGTGGGNEQFF TGCAGCGTTGAAGTATATGGGACAGGGGGGGGAAATGAGCAGTTCTTC
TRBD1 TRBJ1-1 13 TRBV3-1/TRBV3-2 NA CASSPSGGTEAFF TGTGCCAGCAGCCCCTCAGGGGGCACTGAAGCTTTCTTT
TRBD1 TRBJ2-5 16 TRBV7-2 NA CASSLARDRTQETQYF TGTGCCAGCAGCTTAGCCAGGGACAGAACCCAAGAGACCCAGTACTTC
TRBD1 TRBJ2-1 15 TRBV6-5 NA CASSPSGQSYNEQFF TGTGCCAGCAGTCCGTCGGGACAGAGTTACAATGAGCAGTTCTTC
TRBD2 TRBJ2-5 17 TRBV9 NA CASSVGVLAGIQETQYF TGTGCCAGCAGCGTCGGAGTGCTAGCGGGGATACAAGAGACCCAGTACTTC
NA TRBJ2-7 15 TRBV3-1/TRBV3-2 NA CASSQEVVNSYEQYF TGTGCCAGCAGCCAAGAGGTAGTTAACTCCTACGAGCAGTACTTC
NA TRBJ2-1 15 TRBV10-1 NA CASPLGQPSYDEQFF TGCGCCAGCCCCCTTGGGCAGCCCAGTTACGATGAGCAGTTCTTC
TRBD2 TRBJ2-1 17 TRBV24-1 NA CATSDGKLAGAYNEQFF TGTGCCACCAGTGATGGGAAACTAGCGGGAGCCTACAATGAGCAGTTCTTC
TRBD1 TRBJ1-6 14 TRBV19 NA CASSTTGANSPLHF TGTGCCAGTAGCACGACAGGGGCTAATTCACCCCTCCACTTT
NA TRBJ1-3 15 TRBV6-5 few CASSLYRTAGNTIYF TGTGCCAGCAGCCTCTACAGGACCGCCGGTAACACCATATATTTT
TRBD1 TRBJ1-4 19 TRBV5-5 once CASSSGGVRRDRTNEKLFF TGTGCCAGCAGCTCCGGAGGAGTGAGGCGGGACAGAACTAATGAAAAACTGTTTTTT
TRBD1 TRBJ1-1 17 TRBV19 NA CASSMGPGQGPNTEAFF TGTGCCAGTAGTATGGGCCCGGGACAGGGACCGAACACTGAAGCTTTCTTT
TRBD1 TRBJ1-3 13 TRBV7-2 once CASSTGAGNTIYF TGTGCCAGCAGTACAGGGGCTGGAAACACCATATATTTT
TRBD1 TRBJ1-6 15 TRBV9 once CASSPFGTGNSPLHF TGTGCCAGCAGCCCCTTCGGGACAGGGAATTCACCCCTCCACTTT
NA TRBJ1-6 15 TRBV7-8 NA CASSLAAQGNSPLHF TGTGCCAGCAGCTTAGCGGCACAGGGTAATTCACCCCTCCACTTT
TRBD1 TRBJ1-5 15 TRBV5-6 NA CASSRGQGTNQPQHF TGTGCCAGCAGCCGAGGACAGGGGACCAATCAGCCCCAGCATTTT
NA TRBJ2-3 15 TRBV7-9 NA CASSLTRGTWDTQYF TGTGCCAGCAGCTTAACCCGGGGGACTTGGGATACGCAGTATTTT
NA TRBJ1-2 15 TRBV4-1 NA CASSQDPNGVGGYTF TGCGCCAGCAGCCAAGATCCGAACGGGGTAGGAGGCTACACCTTC
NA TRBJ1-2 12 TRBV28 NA CASKRSGYGYTF TGTGCCAGCAAGCGCTCTGGCTATGGCTACACCTTC
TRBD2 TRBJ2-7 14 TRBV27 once CASRRAGALYEQYF TGTGCCAGCAGGCGAGCGGGAGCCCTCTACGAGCAGTACTTC
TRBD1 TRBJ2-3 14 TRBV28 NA CASSLGQRPDTQYF TGTGCCAGCAGCCTGGGACAGCGGCCAGATACGCAGTATTTT
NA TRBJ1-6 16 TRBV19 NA CASSIRSLRGNSPLHF TGTGCCAGTAGTATCAGGTCACTCCGGGGTAATTCACCCCTCCACTTT
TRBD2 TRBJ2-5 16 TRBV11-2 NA CASSLLAGAGQETQYF TGTGCCAGCAGCTTATTAGCGGGGGCGGGACAAGAGACCCAGTACTTC
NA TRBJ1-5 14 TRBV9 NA CASSSQDSNQPQHF TGTGCCAGCAGCTCCCAGGATAGCAATCAGCCCCAGCATTTT
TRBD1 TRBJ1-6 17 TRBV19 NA CASSFNLGWDSNSPLHF TGTGCCAGTAGCTTCAATTTGGGGTGGGACAGCAATTCACCCCTCCACTTT
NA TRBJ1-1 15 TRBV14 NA CASSPYSGPTTEAFF TGTGCCAGCAGCCCGTATAGCGGGCCGACCACTGAAGCTTTCTTT
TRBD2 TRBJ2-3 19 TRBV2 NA CASSTPGLAGVLEGDTQYF TGTGCCAGCAGTACCCCGGGACTAGCGGGAGTCCTCGAGGGAGATACGCAGTATTTT
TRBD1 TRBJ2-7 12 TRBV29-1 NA CSAGTGASEQYF TGCAGCGCCGGGACAGGGGCGTCCGAGCAGTACTTC
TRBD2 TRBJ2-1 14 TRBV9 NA CASSVDTSGRGQFF TGTGCCAGCAGCGTGGATACTAGCGGGAGAGGGCAGTTCTTC
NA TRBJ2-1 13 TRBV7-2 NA CASSLFGHYQQFF TGTGCCAGCAGCTTATTTGGGCATTACCAGCAGTTCTTC
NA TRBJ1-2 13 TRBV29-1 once CSVEEGGLYGYTF TGCAGCGTTGAAGAGGGGGGTCTCTATGGCTACACCTTC
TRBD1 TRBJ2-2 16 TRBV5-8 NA CASSFPGQGNTGELFF TGTGCCAGCAGCTTCCCGGGACAGGGTAACACCGGGGAGCTGTTTTTT
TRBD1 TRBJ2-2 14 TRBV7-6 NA CASSLQGAGGELFF TGTGCCAGCAGCTTACAGGGGGCCGGCGGGGAGCTGTTTTTT
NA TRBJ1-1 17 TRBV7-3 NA CASSLGDRTDRNTEAFF TGTGCCAGCAGCTTAGGGGACCGGACAGATCGGAACACTGAAGCTTTCTTT
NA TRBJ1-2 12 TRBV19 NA CASRSLRGGYTF TGTGCCAGTAGATCCCTCAGAGGCGGCTACACCTTC
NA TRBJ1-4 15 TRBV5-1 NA CASSFGGWANEKLFF TGCGCCAGCAGCTTCGGGGGTTGGGCTAATGAAAAACTGTTTTTT
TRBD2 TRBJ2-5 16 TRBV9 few CASSVEIAGGPETQYF TGTGCCAGCAGCGTAGAGATAGCGGGAGGGCCGGAGACCCAGTACTTC
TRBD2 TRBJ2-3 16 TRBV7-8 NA CASSSSLAGPTDTQYF TGTGCCAGCAGCTCTTCGTTAGCGGGTCCCACAGATACGCAGTATTTT
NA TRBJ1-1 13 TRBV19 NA CASRLRGETEAFF TGTGCCAGTAGGCTCAGAGGCGAAACTGAAGCTTTCTTT
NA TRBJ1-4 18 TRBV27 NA CASSLHYREGTTNEKLFF TGTGCCAGCAGTTTACACTACAGGGAGGGGACAACTAATGAAAAACTGTTTTTT